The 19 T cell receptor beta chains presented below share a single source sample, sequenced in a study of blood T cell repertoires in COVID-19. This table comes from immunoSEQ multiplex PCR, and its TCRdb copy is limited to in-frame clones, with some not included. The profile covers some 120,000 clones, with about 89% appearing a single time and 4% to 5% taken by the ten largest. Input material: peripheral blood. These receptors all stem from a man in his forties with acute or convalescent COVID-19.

DNA of the CDR3: TGCGCCAGCAGCTTCGGACAGGTCCAAGAGACCCAGTACTTC. It codes for CASSFGQVQETQYF. The V gene is TRBV5-1, the J gene TRBJ2-5; 7 nucleotides match TRBD1. Germline CDR1 is SGHRS and CDR2 is YFSETQ. With V trimmed by 2 bases and J by 1 base, 2 bases remained unmatched. This CDR3 comprises 14 residues.

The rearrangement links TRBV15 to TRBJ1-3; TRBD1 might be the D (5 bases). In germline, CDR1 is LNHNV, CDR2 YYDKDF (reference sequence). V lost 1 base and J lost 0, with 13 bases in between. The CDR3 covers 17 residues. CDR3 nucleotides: TGTGCCACCAGCAGAGCCCGACAGCCAACCTCTGGAAACACCATATATTTT. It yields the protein CATSRARQPTSGNTIYF.

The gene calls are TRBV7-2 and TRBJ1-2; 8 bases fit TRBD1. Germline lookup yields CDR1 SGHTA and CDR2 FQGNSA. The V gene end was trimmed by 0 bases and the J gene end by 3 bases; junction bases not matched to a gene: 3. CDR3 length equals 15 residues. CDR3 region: CASSLAQGVYYGYTF. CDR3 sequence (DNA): TGTGCCAGCAGCTTAGCACAGGGGGTTTACTATGGCTACACCTTC.

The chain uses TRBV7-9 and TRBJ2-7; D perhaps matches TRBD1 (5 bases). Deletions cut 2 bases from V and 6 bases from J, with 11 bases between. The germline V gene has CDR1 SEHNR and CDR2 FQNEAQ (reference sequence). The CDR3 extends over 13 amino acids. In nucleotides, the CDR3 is TGTGCCAGCAGCTTACAGGGCAGTCGCGAGCAGTACTTC. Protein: CASSLQGSREQYF.

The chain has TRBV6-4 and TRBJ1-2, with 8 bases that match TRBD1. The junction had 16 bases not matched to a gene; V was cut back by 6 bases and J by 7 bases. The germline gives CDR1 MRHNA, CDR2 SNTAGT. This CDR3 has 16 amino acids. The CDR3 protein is CASSTGGKVPPGGYTF. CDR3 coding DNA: TGTGCCAGCAGCACAGGGGGAAAAGTCCCCCCTGGTGGCTACACCTTC.

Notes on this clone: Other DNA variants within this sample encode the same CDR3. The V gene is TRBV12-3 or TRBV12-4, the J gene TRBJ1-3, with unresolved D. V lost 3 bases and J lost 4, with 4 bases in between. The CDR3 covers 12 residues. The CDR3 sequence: CASSFVGNTIYF. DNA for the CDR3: TGTGCCAGCAGTTTCGTCGGAAACACCATATATTTT.

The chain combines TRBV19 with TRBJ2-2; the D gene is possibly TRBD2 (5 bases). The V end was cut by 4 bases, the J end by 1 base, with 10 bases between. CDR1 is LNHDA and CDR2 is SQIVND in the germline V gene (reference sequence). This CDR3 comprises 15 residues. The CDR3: CASSNPGKNTGELFF. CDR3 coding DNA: TGTGCCAGTAGTAATCCGGGGAAGAACACCGGGGAGCTGTTTTTT.

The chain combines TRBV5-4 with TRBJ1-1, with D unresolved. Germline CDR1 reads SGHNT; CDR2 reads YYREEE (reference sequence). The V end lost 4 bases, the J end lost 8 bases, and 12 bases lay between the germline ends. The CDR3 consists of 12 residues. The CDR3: CASSVRGLEAFF. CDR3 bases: TGTGCCAGCAGCGTGAGAGGGTTGGAAGCTTTCTTT.

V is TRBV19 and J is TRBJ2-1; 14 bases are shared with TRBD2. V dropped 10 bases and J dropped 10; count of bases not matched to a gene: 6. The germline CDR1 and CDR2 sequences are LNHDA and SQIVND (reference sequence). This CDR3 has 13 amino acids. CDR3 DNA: TGTGCCACCAGGACTAGCGGGGGGCGCGAGCAGTTCTTC. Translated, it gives CATRTSGGREQFF.

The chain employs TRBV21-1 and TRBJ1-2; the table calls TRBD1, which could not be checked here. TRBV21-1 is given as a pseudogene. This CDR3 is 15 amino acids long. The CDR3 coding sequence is TGTGCCAGCGACATACCGGGACAGGGAAGCTATGGCTACACCTTC. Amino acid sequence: CASDIPGQGSYGYTF.

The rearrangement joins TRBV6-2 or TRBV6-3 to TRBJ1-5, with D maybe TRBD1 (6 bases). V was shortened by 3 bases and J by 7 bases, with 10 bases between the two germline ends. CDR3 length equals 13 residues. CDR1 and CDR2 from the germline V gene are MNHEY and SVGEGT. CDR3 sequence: CASSYTGTQPQHF. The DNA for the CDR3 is TGTGCCAGCAGTTATACAGGGACGCAGCCCCAGCATTTT.

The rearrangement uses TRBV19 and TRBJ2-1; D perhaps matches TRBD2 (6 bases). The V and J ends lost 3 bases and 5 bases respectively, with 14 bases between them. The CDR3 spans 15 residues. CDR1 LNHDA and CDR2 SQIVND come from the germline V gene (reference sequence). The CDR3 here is CASSIQEGVHNEQFF. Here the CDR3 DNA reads TGTGCCAGTAGTATTCAGGAGGGCGTCCACAATGAGCAGTTCTTC.

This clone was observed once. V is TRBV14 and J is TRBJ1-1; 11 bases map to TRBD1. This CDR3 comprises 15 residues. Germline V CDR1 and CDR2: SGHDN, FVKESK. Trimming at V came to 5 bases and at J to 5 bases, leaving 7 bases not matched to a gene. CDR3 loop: CASSFGQGAETEAFF. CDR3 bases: TGTGCCAGCAGCTTTGGACAGGGGGCGGAAACTGAAGCTTTCTTT. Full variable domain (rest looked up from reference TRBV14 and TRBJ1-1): EAGVTQFPSHSVIEKGQTVTLRCDPISGHDNLYWYRRVMGKEIKFLLHFVKESKQDESGMPNNRFLAERTGGTYSTLKVQPAELEDSGVYFCASSFGQGAETEAFFGQGTRLTVV.

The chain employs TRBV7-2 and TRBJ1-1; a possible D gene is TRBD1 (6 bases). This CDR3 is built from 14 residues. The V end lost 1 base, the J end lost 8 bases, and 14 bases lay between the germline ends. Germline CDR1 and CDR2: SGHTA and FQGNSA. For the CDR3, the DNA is TGTGCCAGCAGCTTAGATGGCCGGGGACAAGAAGCTTTCTTT. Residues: CASSLDGRGQEAFF.

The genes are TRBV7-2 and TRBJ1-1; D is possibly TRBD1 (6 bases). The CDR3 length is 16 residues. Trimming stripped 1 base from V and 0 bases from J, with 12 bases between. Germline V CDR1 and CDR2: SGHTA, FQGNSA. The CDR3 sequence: CASSLGSGAMNTEAFF. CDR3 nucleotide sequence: TGTGCCAGCAGCTTAGGATCAGGGGCCATGAACACTGAAGCTTTCTTT. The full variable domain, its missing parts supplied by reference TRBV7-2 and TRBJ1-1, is GAGVSQSPSNKVTEKGKDVELRCDPISGHTALYWYRQSLGQGLEFLIYFQGNSAPDKSGLPSDRFSAERTGGSVSTLTIQRTQQEDSAVYLCASSLGSGAMNTEAFFGQGTRLTVV.

The CDR3 nucleotides read TGTGCCAGCAGTTCTCAGGGGCGGAATCAGCCCCAGCATTTT. It specifies CASSSQGRNQPQHF. V is TRBV25-1 and J is TRBJ1-5; tentatively, D is TRBD1 (6 bases). The CDR3 extends over 14 amino acids. The germline V gene has CDR1 MGHDK and CDR2 SYGVNS. Trimming cost V 5 bases and J 4 bases, with 12 bases left between them.

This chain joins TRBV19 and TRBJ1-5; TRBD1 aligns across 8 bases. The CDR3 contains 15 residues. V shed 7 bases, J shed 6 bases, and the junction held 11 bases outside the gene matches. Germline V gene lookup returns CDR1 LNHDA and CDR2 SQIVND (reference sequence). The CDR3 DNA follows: TGTGCCAGTAAACAGGGGGTTTATTATTCTCAGCCCCAGCATTTT. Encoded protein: CASKQGVYYSQPQHF.

DNA for the CDR3: TGTGCCAGCAGTGGGAGCGCGAACACCGGGGAGCTGTTTTTT. This translates into CASSGSANTGELFF. The chain couples TRBV27 to TRBJ2-2; D might be TRBD2 (5 bases). The V gene lost 5 bases and the J gene lost 0 bases, with 7 bases spanning the gap. Looked up from germline, CDR1 is MNHEY and CDR2 is SMNVEV (reference sequence). CDR3 size: 14 residues.

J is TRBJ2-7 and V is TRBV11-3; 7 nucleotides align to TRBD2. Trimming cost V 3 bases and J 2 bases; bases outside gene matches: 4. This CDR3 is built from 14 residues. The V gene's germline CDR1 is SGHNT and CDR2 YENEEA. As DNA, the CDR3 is TGTGCCAGCAGCTTGGGGGGGTCGGCCTACGAGCAGTACTTC. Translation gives CASSLGGSAYEQYF. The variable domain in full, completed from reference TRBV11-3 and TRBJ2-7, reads EAGVVQSPRYKIIEKKQPVAFWCNPISGHNTLYWYLQNLGQGPELLIRYENEEAVDDSQLPKDRFSAERLKGVDSTLKIQPAELGDSAVYLCASSLGGSAYEQYFGPGTRLTVT.